This TCR beta chain was profiled in a study of blood T cell repertoires in COVID-19. On the study more broadly: Both acute and convalescent COVID-19 samples were obtained from the United States, Italy and Spain.

Participants, about 18 to 90 years old, spanned about 26 US areas. Germline CDR1 and CDR2: SGDLS and YYNGEE. Trimming removed 2 bases from V and 1 base from J, with 9 bases in between. The CDR3 extends over 14 amino acids. The protocol was immunoSEQ multiplex PCR, while the TCRdb copy is restricted to in-frame clones and leaves out a portion. The sample carries some 460,000 clones, roughly nine tenths recorded once. The sequence came from a woman younger than 30 who had recovered from COVID-19. The sample consisted of PBMCs or T cells enriched from blood (not recorded which). V gene TRBV9 combines with J gene TRBJ1-2, with D possibly matching TRBD1 (6 bases). The CDR3 sequence: CASSVGTYNYGYTF. The CDR3 region has the DNA TGTGCCAGCAGCGTGGGGACATATAACTATGGCTACACCTTC.